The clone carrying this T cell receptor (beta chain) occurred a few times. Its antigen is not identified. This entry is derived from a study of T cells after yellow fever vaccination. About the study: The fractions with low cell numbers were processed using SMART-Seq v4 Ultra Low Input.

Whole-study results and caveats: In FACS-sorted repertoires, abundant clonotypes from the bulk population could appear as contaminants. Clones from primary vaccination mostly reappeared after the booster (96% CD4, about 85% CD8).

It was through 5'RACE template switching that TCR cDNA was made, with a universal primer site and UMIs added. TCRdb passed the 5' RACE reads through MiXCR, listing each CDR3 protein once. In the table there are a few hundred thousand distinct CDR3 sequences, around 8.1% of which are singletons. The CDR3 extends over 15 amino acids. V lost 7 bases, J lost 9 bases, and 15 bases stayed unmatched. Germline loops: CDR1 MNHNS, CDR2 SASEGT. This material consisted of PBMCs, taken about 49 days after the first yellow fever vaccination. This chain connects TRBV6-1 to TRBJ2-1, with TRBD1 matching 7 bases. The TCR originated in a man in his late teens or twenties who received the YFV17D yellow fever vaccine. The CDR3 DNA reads TGTGCCAGCACCTCGACAGGGAGAGGATTCGGTGAGCAGTTCTTC. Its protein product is CASTSTGRGFGEQFF.